A selection of T cell receptor beta chains follows, all from one sample in a study of CD8+ T cells in alopecia areata. The assay was immunoSEQ multiplex PCR, and TCRdb's table has in-frame clones only and misses some. The sample includes hundreds of thousands of clones, under 70% seen only once; the top ten take around 1.2%. The source material was CD4+ T cells sorted from blood, sampled at week 0. The receptors were sampled from a human donor with alopecia areata. CDR3s include the opening cysteine and the closing phenylalanine or tryptophan. D genes are given only for firm matches. Only part of the rows carry a size: once, few, many, or a class if the clone is expanded.

CDR3 protein	CDR3 DNA	D gene	V gene	J gene	clone size
CASSFDRNQPQHF	TGTGCCAGCAGCTTTGATCGCAATCAGCCCCAGCATTTT	NA	TRBV5-6	TRBJ1-5	NA
CASSPGTGGVGQPQHF	TGTGCCAGCTCACCCGGGACAGGGGGCGTCGGACAGCCCCAGCATTTT	TRBD1	TRBV18	TRBJ1-5	NA
CAWSRPQGLSYNSPLHF	TGTGCCTGGAGTCGACCTCAGGGGCTCTCCTATAATTCACCCCTCCACTTT	NA	TRBV30	TRBJ1-6	NA
CAWSQVQGEQYF	TGTGCCTGGAGCCAGGTACAGGGGGAGCAGTACTTC	TRBD1	TRBV30	TRBJ2-7	once
CASQSVNTEAFF	TGTGCCTCACAAAGTGTGAACACTGAAGCTTTCTTT	NA	TRBV30	TRBJ1-1	NA
CSVEGQGPYEQYF	TGCAGCGTTGAGGGACAGGGACCGTATGAGCAGTACTTC	TRBD1	TRBV29-1	TRBJ2-7	NA
CASSLAVGNSPLHF	TGCGCCAGCAGCTTGGCAGTTGGGAATTCACCCCTCCACTTT	NA	TRBV5-1	TRBJ1-6	NA
CSVEKQENNEKLFF	TGCAGCGTTGAAAAGCAGGAGAATAATGAAAAACTGTTTTTT	NA	TRBV29-1	TRBJ1-4	few
CASLWSTNSPLHF	TGTGCCAGCCTGTGGTCGACTAATTCACCCCTCCACTTT	NA	TRBV10-3	TRBJ1-6	NA
CASSPRGTGGTGELFF	TGTGCCAGCAGCCCCCGGGGGACAGGGGGGACCGGGGAGCTGTTTTTT	TRBD1	TRBV4-2	TRBJ2-2	few
CASSRDRGLGYTF	TGTGCCAGCAGTCGGGACAGGGGGCTGGGCTACACCTTC	TRBD1	TRBV6-5	TRBJ1-2	NA
CASSHSGARSYEQYF	TGTGCCAGCTCACATTCAGGGGCCCGCTCCTACGAGCAGTACTTC	NA	TRBV18	TRBJ2-7	NA
CAWRRSHQETQYF	TGTGCCTGGAGGAGGAGTCACCAAGAGACCCAGTACTTC	NA	TRBV30	TRBJ2-5	few
CASSVGQITDTQYF	TGTGCCAGCAGTGTAGGGCAAATCACAGATACGCAGTATTTT	NA	TRBV25-1	TRBJ2-3	NA
CASSIPGDETQYF	TGCGCCAGCAGCATTCCAGGGGACGAGACCCAGTACTTC	NA	TRBV5-1	TRBJ2-5	once
CASSLRLFAEQFF	TGTGCCAGCAGCTTAAGGCTCTTCGCTGAGCAGTTCTTC	NA	TRBV7-2	TRBJ2-1	NA
CAWSFGTQYF	TGTGCCTGGAGCTTTGGGACGCAGTATTTT	NA	TRBV30	TRBJ2-3	NA
CASSHSEGGEAFF	TGTGCCAGCAGCCACTCAGAGGGGGGTGAAGCTTTCTTT	NA	TRBV14	TRBJ1-1	NA
CASSYSPRDYGYTF	TGTGCCAGCAGTTACTCGCCCAGGGACTATGGCTACACCTTC	NA	TRBV6-6	TRBJ1-2	NA
CASRKYNEQFF	TGTGCCAGCAGGAAATACAATGAGCAGTTCTTC	NA	TRBV6-1	TRBJ2-1	many
CSVEGRDEKLFF	TGCAGCGTTGAAGGGCGGGATGAAAAACTGTTTTTT	NA	TRBV29-1	TRBJ1-4	NA
CSVEEVDRAAFF	TGCAGCGTTGAAGAGGTGGACAGGGCAGCTTTCTTT	TRBD1	TRBV29-1	TRBJ1-1	few
CASSWGLEAFF	TGTGCCAGCTCATGGGGCCTTGAAGCTTTCTTT	NA	TRBV18	TRBJ1-1	NA
CASSLSGPNLGPLHF	TGTGCCAGCAGCTTATCGGGACCTAACTTGGGGCCCCTCCACTTT	NA	TRBV7-3	TRBJ1-6	NA
CASSAYRGPADSGANVLTF	TGTGCCAGCAGCGCATATCGAGGGCCAGCCGACTCTGGGGCCAACGTCCTGACTTTC	NA	TRBV9	TRBJ2-6	NA
CSVVANQETQYF	TGCAGCGTGGTGGCCAACCAAGAGACCCAGTACTTC	NA	TRBV29-1	TRBJ2-5	few
CSVEDPPNTIYF	TGCAGCGTTGAAGATCCCCCCAACACCATATATTTT	NA	TRBV29-1	TRBJ1-3	few
CAISGSTSGASTDTQYF	TGTGCCATCAGTGGGTCCACTAGCGGGGCGAGCACAGATACGCAGTATTTT	TRBD2	TRBV10-3	TRBJ2-3	few
CASSQRDRANTGELFF	TGCGCCAGCAGCCAACGGGACAGGGCGAACACCGGGGAGCTGTTTTTT	TRBD1	TRBV4-1	TRBJ2-2	few
CASSAATGRWDTEAFF	TGTGCCAGCAGCGCCGCGACAGGGAGGTGGGACACTGAAGCTTTCTTT	TRBD1	TRBV9	TRBJ1-1	NA
CASMTMETQYF	TGTGCCAGCATGACGATGGAGACCCAGTACTTC	NA	TRBV2	TRBJ2-5	NA
CSVVLQGVVNYGYTF	TGCAGCGTTGTTTTACAGGGAGTCGTTAACTATGGCTACACCTTC	NA	TRBV29-1	TRBJ1-2	NA
CASSTGLAGGWDF	TGTGCCAGCAGCACCGGACTAGCGGGGGGTTGGGATTTT	TRBD2	TRBV7-2	TRBJ2-3	NA
CASSFGLAGEETQYF	TGTGCCAGCAGTTTCGGACTAGCGGGGGAGGAGACCCAGTACTTC	TRBD2	TRBV7-9	TRBJ2-5	NA
CASSLESRTQETQYF	TGTGCCAGCAGCTTAGAGTCCCGGACGCAAGAGACCCAGTACTTC	NA	TRBV7-2	TRBJ2-5	NA
CSVESGRLADEQFF	TGCAGCGTTGAGTCCGGTAGATTGGCGGATGAGCAGTTCTTC	NA	TRBV29-1	TRBJ2-1	NA
CSVGNNEQFF	TGCAGCGTTGGCAACAATGAGCAGTTCTTC	NA	TRBV29-1	TRBJ2-1	NA
CASRLGVQSYGYTF	TGTGCCAGCAGATTAGGGGTTCAGAGCTATGGCTACACCTTC	NA	TRBV7-2	TRBJ1-2	few
CSARGGGLNTEAFF	TGCAGCGCTAGGGGAGGTGGGCTGAACACTGAAGCTTTCTTT	NA	TRBV29-1	TRBJ1-1	NA
CASSVALTSGGRGDTQYF	TGTGCCAGCAGCGTAGCCCTGACTAGCGGGGGAAGAGGAGATACGCAGTATTTT	TRBD2	TRBV9	TRBJ2-3	NA